The source of this T cell receptor beta chain is a study of CD8+CD57+ T cells in acquired aplastic anemia. The study profiled TCR beta VDJ and CDR3 using genomic DNA as template. TCRdb processed the reads anew with MiXCR; each CDR3 protein has one entry. Of roughly 180,000 distinct CDR3 sequences in the sample, about 60% were seen once. V was shortened by 0 bases and J by 8 bases, with 13 bases between the two germline ends. CDR3 size: 15 residues. In germline, CDR1 is LNHNV, CDR2 YYDKDF (reference sequence). For sequencing, patients were chosen who had shown expansion of CD8+CD57+ cells by flow cytometry.

V and J are TRBV15 and TRBJ1-4; tentatively, D is TRBD1 (5 bases). The clonotype comes from a human donor with aplastic anemia. Sequencing used sorted CD4+, CD8+, or CD8+CD57+ T cells (not recorded which) from PBMCs. CDR3 in DNA: TGTGCCACCAGCAGAGATGGGGCTTTCGGGGAAAAACTGTTTTTT. Residues: CATSRDGAFGEKLFF.